The T cell receptor beta chain under discussion was sequenced for a study of blood T cell repertoires in COVID-19. Using immunoSEQ multiplex PCR, the repertoire was profiled, and TCRdb retains in-frame clones only, with some absent. Counted here are 250,000 or so clones, approximately 90% occurring once; the ten biggest clones make up 0.9% to 1%. The CDR3 runs 16 residues. This clonotype was obtained from a woman aged 40 to 55 who had recovered from COVID-19. The V call is TRBV21-1, the J call TRBJ2-2; the table's D call TRBD1 went unverified against the DNA. TRBV21-1 is a recognized pseudogene. The specimen was peripheral blood. The CDR3 reads CASSPEGRGRTGELFF. Here the CDR3 DNA reads TGTGCCAGCAGCCCCGAGGGCAGGGGAAGGACCGGGGAGCTGTTTTTT.